The sequence of this T cell receptor (beta chain) was determined in a study of shared clonotypes between healthy human individuals. Within Nashville, Tennessee resided all donors, each a Caucasian adult. Researchers partitioned CD4+ cells into CD45RA+ naive and CD45RA-negative memory subsets. Findings and caveats of the study: Clonotype sharing levels among donors were expected to vary with sequencing depth.

Some 28,000 T cell genomes (approximately 180 ng DNA) went into each sorted-subset replicate. The data were produced by immunoSEQ multiplex PCR, yet TCRdb's version contains in-frame clones alone and is incomplete. The sample gives over a million clones, 95% to 97% of which show up once; over 1% is in the top ten. A word on this clone: Its target is unknown. The sample holds other DNA sequences that translate to the same CDR3.

This CDR3 has 14 residues. With V trimmed by 2 bases and J by 8 bases, 5 bases remained unmatched. Germline V lookup: CDR1 SGHRS, CDR2 YFSETQ. Sequencing was performed on naive CD4+ T cells sorted from blood. As to subset: CD45RA+ positively selected. This chain joins TRBV5-1 and TRBJ1-2; 11 bases are shared with TRBD1. The origin of this receptor is a young man in good health. The DNA for the CDR3 is TGCGCCAGCAGCTTACCCGGGACAGGGGGAGGCTACACCTTC. It codes for CASSLPGTGGGYTF.